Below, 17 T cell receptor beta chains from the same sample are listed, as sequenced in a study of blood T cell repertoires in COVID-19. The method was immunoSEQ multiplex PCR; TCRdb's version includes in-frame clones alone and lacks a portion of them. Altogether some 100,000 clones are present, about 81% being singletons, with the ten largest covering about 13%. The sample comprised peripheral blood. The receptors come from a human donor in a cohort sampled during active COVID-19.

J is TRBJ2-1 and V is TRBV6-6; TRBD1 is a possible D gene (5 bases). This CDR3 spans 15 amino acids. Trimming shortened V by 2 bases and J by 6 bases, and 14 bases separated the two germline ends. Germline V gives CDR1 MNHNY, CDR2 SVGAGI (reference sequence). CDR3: CASSYGAGNSNEQFF. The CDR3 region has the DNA TGTGCCAGCAGTTACGGGGCAGGTAATTCCAATGAGCAGTTCTTC.

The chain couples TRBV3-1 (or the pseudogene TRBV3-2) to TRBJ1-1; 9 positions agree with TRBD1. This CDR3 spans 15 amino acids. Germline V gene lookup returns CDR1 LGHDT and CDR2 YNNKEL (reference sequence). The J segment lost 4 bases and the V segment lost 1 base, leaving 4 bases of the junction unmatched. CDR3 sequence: CASSQGDRVGTEAFF. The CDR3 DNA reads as TGTGCCAGCAGCCAAGGGGACAGGGTGGGCACTGAAGCTTTCTTT.

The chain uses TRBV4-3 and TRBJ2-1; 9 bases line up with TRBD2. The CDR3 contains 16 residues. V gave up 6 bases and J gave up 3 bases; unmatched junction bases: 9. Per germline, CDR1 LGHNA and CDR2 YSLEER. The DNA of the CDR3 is TGCGCCAGCAGTCATAGCGGGGGCCGGAACTACAATGAGCAGTTCTTC. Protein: CASSHSGGRNYNEQFF.

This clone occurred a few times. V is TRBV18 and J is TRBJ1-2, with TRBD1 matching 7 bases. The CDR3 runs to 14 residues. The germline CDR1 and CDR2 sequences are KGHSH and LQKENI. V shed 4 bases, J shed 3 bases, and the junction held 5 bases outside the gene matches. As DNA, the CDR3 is TGTGCCAGCTCACTTACAGGGGCCCACTATGGCTACACCTTC. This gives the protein CASSLTGAHYGYTF. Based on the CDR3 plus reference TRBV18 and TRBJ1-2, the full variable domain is NAGVMQNPRHLVRRRGQEARLRCSPMKGHSHVYWYRQLPEEGLKFMVYLQKENIIDESGMPKERFSAEFPKEGPSILRIQQVVRGDSAAYFCASSLTGAHYGYTFGSGTRLTVV.

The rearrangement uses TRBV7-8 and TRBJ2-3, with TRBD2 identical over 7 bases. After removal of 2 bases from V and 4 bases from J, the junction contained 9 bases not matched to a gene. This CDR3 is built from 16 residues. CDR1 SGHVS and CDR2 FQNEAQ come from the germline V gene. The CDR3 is CASSLKVGGSADTQYF. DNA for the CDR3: TGTGCCAGCAGCTTAAAGGTCGGGGGGTCGGCAGATACGCAGTATTTT.

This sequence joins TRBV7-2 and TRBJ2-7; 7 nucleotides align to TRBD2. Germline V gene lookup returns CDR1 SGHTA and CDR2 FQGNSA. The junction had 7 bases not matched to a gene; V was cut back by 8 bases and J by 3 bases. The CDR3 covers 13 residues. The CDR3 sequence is CASSSGVFYEQYF. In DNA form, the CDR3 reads TGTGCCAGCTCCAGCGGGGTTTTCTACGAGCAGTACTTC.

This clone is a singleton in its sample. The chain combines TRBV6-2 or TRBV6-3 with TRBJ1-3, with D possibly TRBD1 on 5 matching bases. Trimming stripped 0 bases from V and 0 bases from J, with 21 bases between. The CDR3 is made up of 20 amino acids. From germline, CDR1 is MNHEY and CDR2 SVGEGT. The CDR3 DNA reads TGTGCCAGCAGTTACTCGAAAGGCGAAGGGGTCCTTTCCTCTGGAAACACCATATATTTT. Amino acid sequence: CASSYSKGEGVLSSGNTIYF.

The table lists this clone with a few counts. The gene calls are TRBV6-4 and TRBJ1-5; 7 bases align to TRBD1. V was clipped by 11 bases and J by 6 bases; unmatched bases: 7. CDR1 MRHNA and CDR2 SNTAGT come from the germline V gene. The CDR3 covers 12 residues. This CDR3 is CAVTGESQPQHF. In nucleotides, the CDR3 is TGTGCCGTAACAGGGGAGAGTCAGCCCCAGCATTTT.

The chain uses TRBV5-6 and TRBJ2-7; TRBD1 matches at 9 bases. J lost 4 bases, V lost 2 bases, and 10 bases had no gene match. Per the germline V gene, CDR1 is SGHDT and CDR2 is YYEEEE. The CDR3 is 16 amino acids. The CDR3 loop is CASSLQGAPLDYEQYF. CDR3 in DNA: TGTGCCAGCAGCTTACAGGGGGCGCCGTTGGATTACGAGCAGTACTTC.

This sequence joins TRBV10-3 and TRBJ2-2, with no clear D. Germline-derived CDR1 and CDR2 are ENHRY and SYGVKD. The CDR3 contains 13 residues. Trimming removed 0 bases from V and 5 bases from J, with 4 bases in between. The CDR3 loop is CAISESSTGELFF. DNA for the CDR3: TGTGCCATCAGTGAGTCCAGTACCGGGGAGCTGTTTTTT.

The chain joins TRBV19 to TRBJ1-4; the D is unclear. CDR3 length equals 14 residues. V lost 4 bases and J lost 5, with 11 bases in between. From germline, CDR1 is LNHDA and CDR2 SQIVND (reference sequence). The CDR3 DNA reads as TGTGCCAGTAGTACCCGGGTCCCAAATGAAAAACTGTTTTTT. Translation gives CASSTRVPNEKLFF.

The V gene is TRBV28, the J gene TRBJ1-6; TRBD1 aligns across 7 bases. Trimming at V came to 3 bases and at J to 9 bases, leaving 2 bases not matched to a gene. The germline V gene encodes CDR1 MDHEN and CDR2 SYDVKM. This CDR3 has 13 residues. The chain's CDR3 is CASSLDRSSPLHF. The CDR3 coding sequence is TGTGCCAGCAGTTTGGACAGGTCTTCACCCCTCCACTTT.

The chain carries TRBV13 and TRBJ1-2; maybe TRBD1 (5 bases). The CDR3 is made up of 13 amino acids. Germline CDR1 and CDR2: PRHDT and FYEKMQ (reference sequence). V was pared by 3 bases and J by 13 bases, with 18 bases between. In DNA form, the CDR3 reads TGTGCCAGCAGCTTGTTAGGGGTAGGGAGGCTCACCTTC. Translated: CASSLLGVGRLTF.

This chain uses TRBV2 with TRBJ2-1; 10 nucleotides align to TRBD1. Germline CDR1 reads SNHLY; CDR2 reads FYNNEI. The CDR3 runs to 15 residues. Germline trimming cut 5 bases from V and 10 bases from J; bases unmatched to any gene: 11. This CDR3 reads CASSRDRGLRGEQFF. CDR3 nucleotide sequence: TGTGCCAGCAGTCGGGACAGGGGTTTAAGAGGCGAGCAGTTCTTC.

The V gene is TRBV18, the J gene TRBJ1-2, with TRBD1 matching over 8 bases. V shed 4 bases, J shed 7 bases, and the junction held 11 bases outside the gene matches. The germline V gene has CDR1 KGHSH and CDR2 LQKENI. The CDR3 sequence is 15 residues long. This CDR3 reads CASSRTRTGFGGYTF. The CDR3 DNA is TGTGCCAGCTCACGTACCCGGACAGGGTTTGGTGGCTACACCTTC.

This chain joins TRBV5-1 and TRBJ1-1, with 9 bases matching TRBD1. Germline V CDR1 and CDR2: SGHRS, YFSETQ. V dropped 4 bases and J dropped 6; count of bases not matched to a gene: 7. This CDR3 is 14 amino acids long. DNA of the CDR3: TGCGCCAGCAGCATCGGACAGGGGAGTTCTGAAGCTTTCTTT. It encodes CASSIGQGSSEAFF.

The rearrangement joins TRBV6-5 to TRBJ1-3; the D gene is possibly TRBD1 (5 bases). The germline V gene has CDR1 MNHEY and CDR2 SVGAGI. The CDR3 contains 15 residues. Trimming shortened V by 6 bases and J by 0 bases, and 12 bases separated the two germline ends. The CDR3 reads CASSLDSFSGNTIYF. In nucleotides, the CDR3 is TGTGCCAGCAGCCTTGACAGCTTCTCTGGAAACACCATATATTTT.